This T cell receptor beta chain was documented in a study of PD-L1 blockade in urothelial cancer. Looking at the study overall: Blood gave a median roughly 140,000 T cells. Study-wide points: Lower than median blood TCR clonality before treatment predicted better survival.

What went into each PCR as a spike was synthetic TCR analog templates. Generated by immunoSEQ multiplex PCR, the TCRdb table keeps only in-frame clones and is missing some. The repertoire consists of around 110,000 clones, with 75% to 95% occurring once and the leading ten covering approximately 3.8%. Specified time point: peripheral blood 6 weeks after treatment start. The study enrolled patients with locally advanced or metastatic urothelial carcinoma. On this clone: Its antigen is undetermined.

The sequences come from PBMCs, collected around atezolizumab (anti-PD-L1) treatment. The TCR comes from a man in his sixties with urothelial cancer.

DNA of the CDR3: TGTGCCAGCTTAGCGGGGGAGACCCAGTACTTC. Protein product: CASLAGETQYF. The chain employs TRBV2 and TRBJ2-5; 8 bases fit TRBD2. The CDR3 has 11 amino acids. Germline assignment: CDR1 SNHLY and CDR2 FYNNEI. Trimming at V came to 8 bases and at J to 5 bases, leaving 1 base not matched to a gene.